Following are 15 T cell receptor beta chains from one sample sequenced in a study of lymphopenia after photon versus proton radiotherapy. Only in-frame clones appear in the TCRdb table, and some are missing; sequencing was by immunoSEQ multiplex PCR. The data hold more than 30,000 clones, with more than 75% observed a single time. The sample was peripheral blood, taken from a patient treated with photon-based radiotherapy. These receptors all stem from a man aged 50-60 years with gastric cancer.

This chain uses TRBV19 with TRBJ1-5; 8 bases fit TRBD1. The CDR3 loop spans 17 amino acids. Germline V CDR1 and CDR2: LNHDA, SQIVND (reference sequence). J gave up 10 bases and V 7 bases, and 21 bases lay outside the gene matches. CDR3 region: CASTPIQAGQGAPPQHF. The CDR3 DNA follows: TGTGCCAGTACCCCGATCCAAGCAGGGCAGGGGGCCCCCCCCCAGCATTTT.

The V and J genes are TRBV10-3 and TRBJ1-1; 7 bases map to TRBD1. V was pared by 9 bases and J by 4 bases, with 11 bases of the junction left unmatched. CDR1 ENHRY and CDR2 SYGVKD come from the germline V gene. The CDR3 extends over 14 amino acids. The CDR3 here is CAIKGTASATEAFF. The CDR3 nucleotides read TGTGCCATTAAGGGGACAGCTAGTGCCACTGAAGCTTTCTTT.

J is TRBJ2-1 and V is TRBV19; D may be TRBD1 (5 bases). From germline, CDR1 is LNHDA and CDR2 SQIVND (reference sequence). Trimming shortened V by 3 bases and J by 6 bases, and 9 bases separated the two germline ends. The CDR3 is 13 residues long. The DNA of the CDR3 is TGTGCCAGTAGTATTTCCAGGGCCAATGAGCAGTTCTTC. It specifies CASSISRANEQFF.

This rearrangement joins TRBV18 to TRBJ2-4; the match to TRBD2 covers 10 bases. The CDR3 consists of 22 residues. The V and J ends lost 1 base and 1 base, in that order; junction bases with no gene match: 19. Germline V lookup: CDR1 KGHSH, CDR2 LQKENI. This CDR3 is CASSPQGSRITAGGLAKNIQYF. The CDR3 bases are TGTGCCAGCTCACCACAGGGATCCCGAATTACAGCGGGAGGGCTCGCCAAAAACATTCAGTACTTC.

The chain uses TRBV28 and TRBJ2-2; 9 bases are a match to TRBD1. Trimming removed 5 bases from V and 7 bases from J; junction bases left unmatched: 11. The CDR3 covers 16 residues. Per the germline V gene, CDR1 is MDHEN and CDR2 is SYDVKM. CDR3 nucleotide sequence: TGTGCCAGCAGTAGAGGGGACAGGGATGCGGGCGGGGAGCTGTTTTTT. It specifies CASSRGDRDAGGELFF.

The chain has TRBV11-2 and TRBJ1-1; the D gene is possibly TRBD1 (5 bases). Trimming shortened V by 4 bases and J by 0 bases, and 12 bases separated the two germline ends. The CDR3 totals 15 residues. CDR1 is SGHAT and CDR2 is FQNNGV in the germline V gene. CDR3 DNA: TGTGCCAGCAGCTCCGGGACTGCTGTGAACACTGAAGCTTTCTTT. Amino acid sequence: CASSSGTAVNTEAFF.

This clone came up a few times. The chain is built from TRBV12-5 and TRBJ2-1; 9 nucleotides align to TRBD1. CDR3 length: 16 amino acids. In germline, CDR1 is LGHNT, CDR2 FRNRAP. J gave up 7 bases and V 2 bases, and 9 bases lay outside the gene matches. The CDR3 DNA sequence: TGTGCTAGTGGTTTGAGGGGACAGGGTAGATGGAATGAGCAGTTCTTC. It translates to CASGLRGQGRWNEQFF.

This clone was seen once. This chain connects TRBV5-1 to TRBJ2-2; TRBD2 matches 10 bases. V dropped 5 bases and J dropped 3; count of bases not matched to a gene: 13. The CDR3 loop spans 18 amino acids. Germline-derived CDR1 and CDR2 are SGHRS and YFSETQ. The CDR3 DNA is TGCGCCAGCAGAGAGGAGCGGGAGGGCTCATGGGACACCGGGGAGCTGTTTTTT. It translates to CASREEREGSWDTGELFF.

The chain links TRBV7-9 to TRBJ2-1; no firm D call. The CDR3 consists of 12 residues. Germline V gives CDR1 SEHNR, CDR2 FQNEAQ (reference sequence). The germline V and J ends were trimmed by 6 bases and 5 bases, with 8 bases remaining between them. The chain's CDR3 is CASRGSDNEQFF. Here the CDR3 DNA reads TGTGCCAGCAGGGGTTCGGACAATGAGCAGTTCTTC.

The rearrangement joins TRBV7-9 to TRBJ2-7; the D gene is possibly TRBD2 (6 bases). The CDR3 covers 15 residues. Between the trimmed V and J ends, which lost 4 bases and 2 bases, there was a span of 15 bases. Germline values: CDR1 SEHNR, CDR2 FQNEAQ (reference sequence). The CDR3 nucleotides are TGTGCCAGCAGCTCCGGTCCGACTAGTACCTACGAGCAGTACTTC. It yields the protein CASSSGPTSTYEQYF.

The V and J genes are TRBV5-1 and TRBJ1-1; TRBD1 might be the D (5 bases). Trimming removed 5 bases from V and 1 base from J, with 15 bases in between. Germline V gene sequence: CDR1 SGHRS, CDR2 YFSETQ. There are 15 residues in the CDR3. CDR3 sequence (DNA): TGCGCCAGCAGTGTCCAGGGTGGTCCGAACACTGAAGCTTTCTTT. This codes for CASSVQGGPNTEAFF. Using reference TRBV5-1 and TRBJ1-1 for the parts outside the CDR3, the full variable domain is KAGVTQTPRYLIKTRGQQVTLSCSPISGHRSVSWYQQTPGQGLQFLFEYFSETQRNKGNFPGRFSGRQFSNSRSEMNVSTLELGDSALYLCASSVQGGPNTEAFFGQGTRLTVV.

The chain joins TRBV5-4 to TRBJ2-2, with 9 bases that match TRBD2. V lost 0 bases and J lost 7; bases outside the gene matches: 13. Germline-derived CDR1 and CDR2 are SGHNT and YYREEE (reference sequence). This CDR3 comprises 18 residues. The CDR3 region is CASSLGPSGRRNGGELFF. The CDR3, as DNA: TGTGCCAGCAGCTTGGGTCCCAGCGGGAGGAGAAATGGCGGGGAGCTGTTTTTT. The full variable domain, rest sourced from reference TRBV5-4 and TRBJ2-2, is ETGVTQSPTHLIKTRGQQVTLRCSSQSGHNTVSWYQQALGQGPQFIFQYYREEENGRGNFPPRFSGLQFPNYSSELNVNALELDDSALYLCASSLGPSGRRNGGELFFGEGSRLTVL.

A note on this clone: Other DNA variants within this sample encode the same CDR3. The chain couples TRBV11-3 to TRBJ2-3; D uncertain. The CDR3 is 14 residues long. Per germline, CDR1 SGHNT and CDR2 YENEEA. Trimming removed 2 bases at V and 0 bases at J, with 6 bases between. CDR3 amino acids: CASSLTASTDTQYF. The CDR3 region has the DNA TGTGCCAGCAGCTTAACAGCCAGCACAGATACGCAGTATTTT. Full variable domain (outside the CDR3, taken from reference TRBV11-3 and TRBJ2-3): EAGVVQSPRYKIIEKKQPVAFWCNPISGHNTLYWYLQNLGQGPELLIRYENEEAVDDSQLPKDRFSAERLKGVDSTLKIQPAELGDSAVYLCASSLTASTDTQYFGPGTRLTVL.

In nucleotides, the CDR3 is TGTGCCAGCAGCGCCTCTAGGGGGGGCGCAAGAGCGTACGAGCAGTACTTC. Translated, it gives CASSASRGGARAYEQYF. V usage is TRBV5-4 and J usage is TRBJ2-7, with TRBD2 as a possible D gene (7 bases). Germline V gives CDR1 SGHNT, CDR2 YYREEE (reference sequence). V was shortened by 4 bases and J by 4 bases, with 24 bases between the two germline ends. This CDR3 has 17 amino acids.

This chain connects TRBV19 to TRBJ2-1; 7 nucleotides align to TRBD1. Germline V gene data show CDR1 as LNHDA and CDR2 as SQIVND (reference sequence). The trim removed 5 bases at V and 4 bases at J, leaving 5 bases unmatched. The CDR3 runs 14 residues. As DNA, the CDR3 is TGTGCCAGTAGTCCTAGGGGGCCTTACAATGAGCAGTTCTTC. This translates into CASSPRGPYNEQFF. The whole variable domain, filled in from reference TRBV19 and TRBJ2-1, reads DGGITQSPKYLFRKEGQNVTLSCEQNLNHDAMYWYRQDPGQGLRLIYYSQIVNDFQKGDIAEGYSVSREKKESFPLTVTSAQKNPTAFYLCASSPRGPYNEQFFGPGTRLTVL.